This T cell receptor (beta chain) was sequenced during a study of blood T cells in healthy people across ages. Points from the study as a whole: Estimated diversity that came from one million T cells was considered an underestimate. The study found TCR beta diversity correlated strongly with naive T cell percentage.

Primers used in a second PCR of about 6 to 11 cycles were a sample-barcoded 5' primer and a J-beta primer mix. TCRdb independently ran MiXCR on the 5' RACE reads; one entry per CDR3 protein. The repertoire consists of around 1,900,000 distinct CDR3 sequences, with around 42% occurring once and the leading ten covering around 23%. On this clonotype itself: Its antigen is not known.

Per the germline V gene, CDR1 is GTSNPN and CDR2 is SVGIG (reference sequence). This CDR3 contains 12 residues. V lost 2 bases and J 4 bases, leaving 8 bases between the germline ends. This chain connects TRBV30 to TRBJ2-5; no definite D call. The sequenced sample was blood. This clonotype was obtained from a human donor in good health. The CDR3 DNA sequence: TGTGCCTGGAGTTTTGCCTTAGAGACCCAGTACTTC. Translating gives CAWSFALETQYF.